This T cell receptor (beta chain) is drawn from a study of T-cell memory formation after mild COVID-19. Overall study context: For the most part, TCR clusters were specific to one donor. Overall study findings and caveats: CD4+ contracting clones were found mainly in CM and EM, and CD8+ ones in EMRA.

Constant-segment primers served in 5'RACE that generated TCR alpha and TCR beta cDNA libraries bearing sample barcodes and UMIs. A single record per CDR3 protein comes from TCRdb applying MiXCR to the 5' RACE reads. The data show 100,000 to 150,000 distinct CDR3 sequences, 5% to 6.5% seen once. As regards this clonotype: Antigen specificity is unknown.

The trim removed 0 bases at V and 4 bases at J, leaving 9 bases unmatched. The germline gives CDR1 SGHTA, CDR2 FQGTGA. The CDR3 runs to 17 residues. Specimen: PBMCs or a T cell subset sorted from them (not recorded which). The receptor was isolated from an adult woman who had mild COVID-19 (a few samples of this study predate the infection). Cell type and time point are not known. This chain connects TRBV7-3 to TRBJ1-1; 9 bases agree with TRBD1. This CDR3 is CASSLTWGGQGTTEAFF. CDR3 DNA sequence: TGTGCCAGCAGCTTAACTTGGGGCGGACAGGGGACCACTGAAGCTTTCTTT.